Following are 10 T cell receptor beta chains from one sample sequenced in a study of T cell responses to AZD1222 COVID-19 vaccine. This table comes from immunoSEQ multiplex PCR, and its TCRdb copy is limited to in-frame clones, with some not included. The profile covers 95,000 to 100,000 clones, with 88% appearing a single time and about 15% taken by the ten largest. The material sequenced was peripheral blood, taken 28 days after the second AZD1222 dose. The receptors originated from an adult who received the AZD1222 COVID-19 vaccine.

This chain links TRBV3-1 (or the pseudogene TRBV3-2) with TRBJ1-1; 9 bases agree with TRBD1. Germline loops: CDR1 LGHDT, CDR2 YNNKEL (reference sequence). There are 17 residues in the CDR3. V trimming: 0 bases; J trimming: 6 bases; junction bases outside the gene matches: 11. The CDR3 coding sequence is TGTGCCAGCAGCCAAGACCGAACAGGGGGCTTGAGGGCTGAAGCTTTCTTT. Its translation: CASSQDRTGGLRAEAFF.

J is TRBJ1-1 and V is TRBV15; D perhaps matches TRBD1 (6 bases). The V gene's germline CDR1 is LNHNV and CDR2 YYDKDF (reference sequence). Deletions cut 5 bases from V and 3 bases from J, with 10 bases between. The CDR3 is 13 residues long. CDR3 region: CATSQGTDTEAFF. The CDR3 nucleotides are TGTGCCACCAGCCAGGGGACGGACACTGAAGCTTTCTTT.

The chain couples TRBV12-3 or TRBV12-4 to TRBJ2-7; 10 positions agree with TRBD1. V lost 7 bases, J lost 5 bases, and 5 bases stayed unmatched. The CDR3 spans 13 residues. In nucleotides, the CDR3 is TGTGCCAGCACCGCCGGACAGGGGGACGAGCAGTACTTC. This encodes CASTAGQGDEQYF.

The V and J genes are TRBV6-2 or TRBV6-3 and TRBJ1-1, with D hard to call. The V and J ends lost 2 bases and 11 bases respectively, with 15 bases between them. Germline lookup yields CDR1 MNHEY and CDR2 SVGEGT. The length of the CDR3 is 13 residues. This CDR3 is CASSYDTPFRAFF. Written as DNA, the CDR3 is TGTGCCAGCAGTTACGACACCCCCTTCAGGGCTTTCTTT.

The rearrangement uses TRBV28 and TRBJ1-1; 11 bases match TRBD1. This CDR3 region has 16 residues. The germline CDR1 and CDR2 sequences are MDHEN and SYDVKM. V lost 5 bases and J lost 8; bases outside the gene matches: 13. CDR3 DNA sequence: TGTGCCAGCAGTAAGGACAGGGGGCTTCTTCGGGCGGAAGCTTTCTTT. Translation: CASSKDRGLLRAEAFF.

The rearrangement joins TRBV12-3 or TRBV12-4 to TRBJ1-1; a weak D match, TRBD1 (6 bases). The CDR3 spans 13 residues. V lost 6 bases and J 4 bases, leaving 12 bases between the germline ends. CDR3 DNA sequence: TGTGCCAGCAGCAGCACAGGGCTCACTGAAGCTTTCTTT. Protein product: CASSSTGLTEAFF.

The chain combines TRBV27 with TRBJ1-2; 9 nucleotides agree with TRBD1. Trimming took 6 bases from V and 0 from J; bases not matched to a gene: 2. The germline V gene encodes CDR1 MNHEY and CDR2 SMNVEV (reference sequence). This CDR3 has 14 residues. The CDR3 DNA reads as TGTGCCAGCAGGGGACAGGGTACTAACTATGGCTACACCTTC. Protein sequence: CASRGQGTNYGYTF.

J is TRBJ1-3 and V is TRBV19, with unresolved D. This CDR3 has 16 amino acids. Trimming took off 5 bases at V and 0 bases at J, with 14 bases between the two ends. Germline V gene sequence: CDR1 LNHDA, CDR2 SQIVND (reference sequence). Written as DNA, the CDR3 is TGTGCCAGTAGTTCCGGAAGGCCGGGCTCTGGAAACACCATATATTTT. Translated: CASSSGRPGSGNTIYF.

The V call is TRBV3-1 (or the pseudogene TRBV3-2), the J call TRBJ2-2; no firm D call. CDR3 length equals 14 residues. Germline CDR1 reads LGHDT; CDR2 reads YNNKEL (reference sequence). V was trimmed by 1 base and J by 4 bases, leaving 7 bases between them. The CDR3 sequence: CASSQGVTTGELFF. As DNA, the CDR3 is TGTGCCAGCAGCCAAGGGGTGACCACCGGGGAGCTGTTTTTT.

The chain recombines TRBV4-1 with TRBJ1-2, with unresolved D. The CDR3 loop spans 15 amino acids. CDR1 is MGHRA, CDR2 YSYEKL, per germline. The V gene lost 0 bases and the J gene lost 4 bases, with 12 bases spanning the gap. Here the CDR3 DNA reads TGCGCCAGCAGCCAAGATGGGCAGCCAGCCTATGGCTACACCTTC. It is translated as CASSQDGQPAYGYTF.